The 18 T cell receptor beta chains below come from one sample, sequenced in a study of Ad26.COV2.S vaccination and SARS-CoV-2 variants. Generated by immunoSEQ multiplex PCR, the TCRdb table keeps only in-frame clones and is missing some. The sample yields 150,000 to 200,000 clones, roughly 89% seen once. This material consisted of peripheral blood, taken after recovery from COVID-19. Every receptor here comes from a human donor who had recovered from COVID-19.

The CDR3 DNA sequence: TGCGCCAGCAGCCCCCAGTTACAAGAGACCCAGTACTTC. This codes for CASSPQLQETQYF. The chain joins TRBV4-1 to TRBJ2-5; no firm D call. This CDR3 is built from 13 residues. Trimming removed 4 bases from V and 2 bases from J, with 8 bases in between. The germline V gene has CDR1 MGHRA and CDR2 YSYEKL.

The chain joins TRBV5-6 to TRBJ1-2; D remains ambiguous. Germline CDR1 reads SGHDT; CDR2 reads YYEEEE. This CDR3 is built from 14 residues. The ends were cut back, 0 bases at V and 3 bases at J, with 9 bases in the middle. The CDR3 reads CASSLALADYGYTF. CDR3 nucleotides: TGTGCCAGCAGCTTGGCCTTGGCGGACTATGGCTACACCTTC. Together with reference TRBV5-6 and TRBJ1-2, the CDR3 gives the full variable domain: DAGVTQSPTHLIKTRGQQVTLRCSPKSGHDTVSWYQQALGQGPQFIFQYYEEEERQRGNFPDRFSGHQFPNYSSELNVNALLLGDSALYLCASSLALADYGYTFGSGTRLTVV.

The CDR3 nucleotides read TGTGCCAGCAGCTCCGAATGGGGCACTGAAGCTTTCTTT. Amino acid sequence: CASSSEWGTEAFF. V is TRBV7-3 and J is TRBJ1-1; D gene uncertain. This CDR3 spans 13 amino acids. Per germline, CDR1 SGHTA and CDR2 FQGTGA. V shed 4 bases and J shed 4 bases, with 10 bases lying between them. The whole variable domain, filled in from reference TRBV7-3 and TRBJ1-1, reads GAGVSQTPSNKVTEKGKYVELRCDPISGHTALYWYRQSLGQGPEFLIYFQGTGAADDSGLPNDRFFAVRPEGSVSTLKIQRTERGDSAVYLCASSSEWGTEAFFGQGTRLTVV.

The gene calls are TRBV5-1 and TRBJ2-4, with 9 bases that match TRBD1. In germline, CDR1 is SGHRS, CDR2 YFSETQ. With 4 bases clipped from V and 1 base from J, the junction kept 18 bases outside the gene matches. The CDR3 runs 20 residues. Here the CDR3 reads CASSLSLPGQGSNAKNIQYF. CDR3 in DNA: TGCGCCAGCAGCCTATCACTACCGGGACAGGGATCGAACGCCAAAAACATTCAGTACTTC. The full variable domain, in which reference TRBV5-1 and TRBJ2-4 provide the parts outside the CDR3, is KAGVTQTPRYLIKTRGQQVTLSCSPISGHRSVSWYQQTPGQGLQFLFEYFSETQRNKGNFPGRFSGRQFSNSRSEMNVSTLELGDSALYLCASSLSLPGQGSNAKNIQYFGAGTRLSVL.

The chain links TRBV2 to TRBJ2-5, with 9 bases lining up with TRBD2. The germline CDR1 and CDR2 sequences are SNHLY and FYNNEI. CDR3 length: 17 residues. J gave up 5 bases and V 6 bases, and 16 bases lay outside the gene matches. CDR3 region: CASRGRLAGNIGETQYF. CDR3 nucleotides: TGTGCCAGCAGAGGGCGGCTAGCGGGAAATATAGGGGAGACCCAGTACTTC. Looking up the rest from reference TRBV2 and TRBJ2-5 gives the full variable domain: EPEVTQTPSHQVTQMGQEVILRCVPISNHLYFYWYRQILGQKVEFLVSFYNNEISEKSEIFDDQFSVERPDGSNFTLKIRSTKLEDSAMYFCASRGRLAGNIGETQYFGPGTRLLVL.

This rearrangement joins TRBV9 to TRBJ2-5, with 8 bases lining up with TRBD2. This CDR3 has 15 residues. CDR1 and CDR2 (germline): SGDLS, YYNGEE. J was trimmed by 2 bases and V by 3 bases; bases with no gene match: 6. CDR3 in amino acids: CASSAEAGEQETQYF. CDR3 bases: TGTGCCAGCAGCGCTGAAGCGGGAGAACAAGAGACCCAGTACTTC.

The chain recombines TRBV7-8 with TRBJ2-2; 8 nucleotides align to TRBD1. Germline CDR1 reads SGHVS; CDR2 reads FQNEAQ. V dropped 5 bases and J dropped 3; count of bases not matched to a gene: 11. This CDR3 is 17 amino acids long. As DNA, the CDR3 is TGTGCCAGCAGCACCCTGGACAGGGCTCGGCACACCGGGGAGCTGTTTTTT. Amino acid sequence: CASSTLDRARHTGELFF.

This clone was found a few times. CDR3 nucleotide sequence: TGTGCCAGCAGCCGGCAGGGGGCGACCCAGTACTTC. Translation: CASSRQGATQYF. The chain has TRBV13 and TRBJ2-5; TRBD1 agrees at 8 bases. The length of the CDR3 is 12 residues. CDR1 is PRHDT, CDR2 FYEKMQ, per germline (reference sequence). Germline trimming cut 5 bases from V and 7 bases from J; bases unmatched to any gene: 3.

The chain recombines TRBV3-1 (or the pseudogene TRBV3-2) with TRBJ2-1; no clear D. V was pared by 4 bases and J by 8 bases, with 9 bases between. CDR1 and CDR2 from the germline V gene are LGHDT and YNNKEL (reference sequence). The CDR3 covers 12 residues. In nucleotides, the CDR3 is TGTGCCAGCAGCCCTTCACACGATGAGCAGTTCTTC. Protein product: CASSPSHDEQFF.

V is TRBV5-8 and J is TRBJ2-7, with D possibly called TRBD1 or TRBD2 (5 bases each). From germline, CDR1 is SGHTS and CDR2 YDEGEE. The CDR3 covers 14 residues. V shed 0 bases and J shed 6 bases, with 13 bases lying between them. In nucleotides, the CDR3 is TGTGCCAGCAGCTTGGTGGTGGGGGTGGGCGAGCAGTACTTC. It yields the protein CASSLVVGVGEQYF.

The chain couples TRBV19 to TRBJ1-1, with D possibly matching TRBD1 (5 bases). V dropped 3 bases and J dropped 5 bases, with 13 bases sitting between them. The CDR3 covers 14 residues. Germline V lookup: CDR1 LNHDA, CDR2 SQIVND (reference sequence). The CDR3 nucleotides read TGTGCCAGTAGTATTTCAGGGTCGAGTACTGAAGCTTTCTTT. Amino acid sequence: CASSISGSSTEAFF.

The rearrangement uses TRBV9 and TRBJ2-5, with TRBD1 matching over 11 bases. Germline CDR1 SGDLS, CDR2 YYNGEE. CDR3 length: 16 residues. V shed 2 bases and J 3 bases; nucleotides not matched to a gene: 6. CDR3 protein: CASSVSGTGGKETQYF. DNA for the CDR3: TGTGCCAGCAGCGTCTCCGGGACAGGGGGTAAAGAGACCCAGTACTTC.

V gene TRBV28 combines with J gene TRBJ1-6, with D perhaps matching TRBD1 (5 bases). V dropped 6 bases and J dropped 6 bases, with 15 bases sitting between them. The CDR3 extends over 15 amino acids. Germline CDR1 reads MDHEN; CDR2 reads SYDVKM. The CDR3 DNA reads TGTGCCAGCAGAGCCCAGGACACGCGTAATTCACCCCTCCACTTT. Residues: CASRAQDTRNSPLHF.

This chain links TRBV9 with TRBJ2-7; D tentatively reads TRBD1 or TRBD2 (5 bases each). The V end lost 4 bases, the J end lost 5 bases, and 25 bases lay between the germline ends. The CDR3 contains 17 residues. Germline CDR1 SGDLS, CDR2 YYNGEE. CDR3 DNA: TGTGCCAGCAGCCCCCATAGCGACTGGGACCCCAAGGACGAGCAGTACTTC. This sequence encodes CASSPHSDWDPKDEQYF. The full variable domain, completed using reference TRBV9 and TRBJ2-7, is DSGVTQTPKHLITATGQRVTLRCSPRSGDLSVYWYQQSLDQGLQFLIQYYNGEERAKGNILERFSAQQFPDLHSELNLSSLELGDSALYFCASSPHSDWDPKDEQYFGPGTRLTVT.

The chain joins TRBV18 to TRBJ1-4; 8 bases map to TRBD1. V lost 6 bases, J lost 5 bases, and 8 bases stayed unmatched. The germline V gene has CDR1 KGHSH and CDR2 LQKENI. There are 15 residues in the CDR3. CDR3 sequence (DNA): TGTGCCAGCTCCCCAAGGACAGGGATGAATGAAAAACTGTTTTTT. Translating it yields CASSPRTGMNEKLFF. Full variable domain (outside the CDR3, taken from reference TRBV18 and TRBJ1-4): NAGVMQNPRHLVRRRGQEARLRCSPMKGHSHVYWYRQLPEEGLKFMVYLQKENIIDESGMPKERFSAEFPKEGPSILRIQQVVRGDSAAYFCASSPRTGMNEKLFFGSGTQLSVL.

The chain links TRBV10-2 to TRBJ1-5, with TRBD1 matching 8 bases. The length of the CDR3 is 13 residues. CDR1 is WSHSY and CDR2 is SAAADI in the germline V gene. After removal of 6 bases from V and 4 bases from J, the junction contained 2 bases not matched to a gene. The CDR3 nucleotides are TGCGCCAGCAGGGGACAGGCAAATCAGCCCCAGCATTTT. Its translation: CASRGQANQPQHF.

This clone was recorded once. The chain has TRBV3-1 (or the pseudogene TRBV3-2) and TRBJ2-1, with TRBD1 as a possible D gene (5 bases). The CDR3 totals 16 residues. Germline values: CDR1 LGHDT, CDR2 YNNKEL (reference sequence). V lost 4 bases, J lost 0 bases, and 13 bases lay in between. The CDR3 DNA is TGTGCCAGCAGCCCAGAACGACAGTTCTCCTACAATGAGCAGTTCTTC. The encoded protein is CASSPERQFSYNEQFF.

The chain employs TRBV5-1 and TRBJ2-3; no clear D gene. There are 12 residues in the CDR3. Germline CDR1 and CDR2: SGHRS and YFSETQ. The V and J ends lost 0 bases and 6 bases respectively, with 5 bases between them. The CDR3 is CASSLGLDTQYF. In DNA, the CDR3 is TGCGCCAGCAGCTTGGGCCTGGATACGCAGTATTTT.